Below are 28 T cell receptor beta chains sequenced from a single sample in a study of blood T cells in healthy people across ages (dated by TCRdb to between 2014 and 2016). Libraries were constructed by 5' RACE. The instrument given in TCRdb is Illumina HiSeq 2500. A second PCR of 7 to 11 cycles was performed with a sample-barcoded 5' primer and a J-beta primer mix. The raw public reads went through TCRdb reprocessing: fastp at Q25, MiXCR clone calling, in-frame beta chains kept. Merged by CDR3 protein, the rows form single entries marked with the most common genes and DNA. Present in this sample are over a million distinct CDR3 sequences, about 43% of which were seen just once. The biggest ten clones account for approximately 7.9% of the sample. Sequencing was done on a sample of blood. These receptors were collected from a woman younger than 30 in good health.

The chain has TRBV27 and TRBJ1-2; 7 bases align to TRBD1. The V and J ends lost 6 bases and 8 bases, in that order; junction bases with no gene match: 6. This CDR3 spans 12 amino acids. Looked up from germline, CDR1 is MNHEY and CDR2 is SMNVEV (reference sequence). Written as DNA, the CDR3 is TGTGCCAGCAGGCCCCGGACAGGCGGCTACACCTTC. Translation gives CASRPRTGGYTF.

V usage is TRBV2 and J usage is TRBJ2-3; D remains ambiguous. The germline gives CDR1 SNHLY, CDR2 FYNNEI. This CDR3 is 15 amino acids long. With 0 bases removed from V and 1 base from J, the gap between germline ends came to 8 bases. CDR3 in amino acids: CASSEALPRTDTQYF. The CDR3, as DNA: TGTGCCAGCAGTGAAGCCTTGCCCCGCACAGATACGCAGTATTTT.

This clonotype came up a few times. This chain joins TRBV24-1 and TRBJ2-5; TRBD1 matches at 8 bases. The CDR3 is 14 amino acids. The germline V gene encodes CDR1 KGHDR and CDR2 SFDVKD. Trimming removed 7 bases from V and 5 bases from J; junction bases left unmatched: 8. The CDR3 region has the DNA TGTGCCACCAGCACCGGGACAGGAAGGGAGACCCAGTACTTC. This gives the protein CATSTGTGRETQYF.

The sample holds a few counts of this clonotype. This chain links TRBV5-5 with TRBJ2-1, with 9 bases aligning to TRBD2. CDR3 size: 13 residues. From germline, CDR1 is SGHKS and CDR2 YYEKEE (reference sequence). V lost 5 bases, J lost 10 bases, and 7 bases stayed unmatched. Here the CDR3 reads CASSALAGWEQFF. Written as DNA, the CDR3 is TGTGCCAGCAGTGCCCTAGCGGGATGGGAGCAGTTCTTC.

The chain is built from TRBV5-1 and TRBJ1-2, with D possibly being TRBD1 (5 bases). CDR1 SGHRS and CDR2 YFSETQ come from the germline V gene. Trimming shortened V by 1 base and J by 8 bases, and 21 bases separated the two germline ends. CDR3 size: 16 residues. DNA of the CDR3: TGCGCCAGCAGCTTGAGAACAGGAAAAAGTGCTTGGGGCTACACCTTC. Amino acid sequence: CASSLRTGKSAWGYTF.

The chain couples TRBV2 to TRBJ2-3; 7 positions match TRBD1. The trim removed 5 bases at V and 6 bases at J, leaving 11 bases unmatched. This CDR3 contains 15 residues. CDR1 and CDR2 from the germline V gene are SNHLY and FYNNEI. In DNA, the CDR3 is TGTGCCAGCAGTAAAACAGGGGCCCCCGAGGATACGCAGTATTTT. It specifies CASSKTGAPEDTQYF.

This clonotype has only a few counts. The chain couples TRBV20-1 to TRBJ2-7; a possible D gene is TRBD1 (6 bases). Per germline, CDR1 DFQATT and CDR2 SNEGSKA (reference sequence). The CDR3 length is 15 residues. Trimming removed 0 bases at V and 2 bases at J, with 14 bases between. The CDR3 nucleotides are TGCAGTGCTAGAGACCTGGCAGGGGAAACCTACGAGCAGTACTTC. This gives the protein CSARDLAGETYEQYF.

This clonotype showed up just a few times. The CDR3 DNA sequence: TGTGCCAGCGGGCAAGGGACTTTAGTCCAAGAGACCCAGTACTTC. Translating gives CASGQGTLVQETQYF. This sequence joins TRBV6-2 or TRBV6-3 and TRBJ2-5; the D gene is possibly TRBD2 (6 bases). Trimming shortened V by 8 bases and J by 1 base, and 17 bases separated the two germline ends. The CDR3 is 15 amino acids. CDR1 is MNHEY, CDR2 SVGEGT, per germline.

The rearrangement joins TRBV4-1 to TRBJ1-2; 7 bases map to TRBD1. V shed 2 bases, J shed 1 base, and the junction held 10 bases outside the gene matches. CDR1 and CDR2 from the germline V gene are MGHRA and YSYEKL. The CDR3 covers 17 residues. The CDR3 sequence is CASSQWLGQADNYGYTF. DNA for the CDR3: TGCGCCAGCAGCCAATGGTTAGGACAGGCAGATAACTATGGCTACACCTTC.

This clonotype was observed many times. The rearrangement links TRBV7-2 to TRBJ2-7, with 9 bases lining up with TRBD2. CDR1 is SGHTA, CDR2 FQGNSA, per germline. This CDR3 is 15 amino acids long. With 2 bases clipped from V and 2 bases from J, the junction kept 4 bases outside the gene matches. CDR3 in DNA: TGTGCCAGCAGCTTAACTAGCGGGTTAACCTACGAGCAGTACTTC. Protein product: CASSLTSGLTYEQYF.

This chain connects TRBV3-1 to TRBJ1-2; tentatively, D is TRBD1 (5 bases). This CDR3 contains 16 residues. V lost 4 bases, J lost 0 bases, and 15 bases lay in between. From germline, CDR1 is LGHDT and CDR2 YNNKEL (reference sequence). The CDR3 DNA is TGTGCCAGCAGCCTCAGAGGGGCGGGACCTAACTATGGCTACACCTTC. Translated, it gives CASSLRGAGPNYGYTF.

This chain connects TRBV7-8 to TRBJ1-2; possibly TRBD1 for D (6 bases). Looked up from germline, CDR1 is SGHVS and CDR2 is FQNEAQ. The V gene lost 5 bases and the J gene lost 5 bases, with 21 bases spanning the gap. This CDR3 region has 16 residues. As DNA, the CDR3 is TGTGCCAGCAGCCCACTTGGCGGGGGGGGCGGATATGGCTACACCTTC. This codes for CASSPLGGGGGYGYTF. The variable domain in full, with the rest retrieved from reference TRBV7-8 and TRBJ1-2, is GAGVSQSPRYKVAKRGQDVALRCDPISGHVSLFWYQQALGQGPEFLTYFQNEAQLDKSGLPSDRFFAERPEGSVSTLKIQRTQQEDSAVYLCASSPLGGGGGYGYTFGSGTRLTVV.

This clonotype has a handful of counts. The rearrangement uses TRBV6-2 or TRBV6-3 and TRBJ2-7; 7 nucleotides line up with TRBD1. CDR1 is MNHEY, CDR2 SVGEGT, per germline. Germline trimming cut 4 bases from V and 3 bases from J; bases unmatched to any gene: 9. CDR3 length: 15 amino acids. The CDR3 here is CASSSGTANYYEQYF. DNA for the CDR3: TGTGCCAGCAGTTCTGGGACAGCGAACTACTACGAGCAGTACTTC.

Concerning this clonotype: Its ends do not fully match the called genes, so a read error is possible. CDR3 loop: CASSPPGLAYNEQLF. In DNA, the CDR3 is TGTGCCAGCAGCCCCCCGGGTCTAGCCTACAATGAGCAGCTCTTC. The rearrangement links TRBV7-2 to TRBJ2-1; D is perhaps TRBD2 (5 bases). Germline values: CDR1 SGHTA, CDR2 FQGNSA. CDR3 length: 15 residues.

This chain joins TRBV20-1 and TRBJ2-4; no firm D call. The assigned J gene may be wrong: the sequence end matches TRBJ2-7 better. This CDR3 spans 15 amino acids. CDR1 and CDR2 (germline): DFQATT, SNEGSKA (reference sequence). The CDR3 loop reads CSARPGEAGTYEQYF. CDR3 in DNA: TGCAGTGCTAGACCGGGCGAAGCAGGAACCTACGAGCAGTACTTC.

This clonotype has only a few counts. V is TRBV25-1 and J is TRBJ2-1, with 7 bases identical to TRBD2. The CDR3 contains 15 residues. The germline V gene has CDR1 MGHDK and CDR2 SYGVNS. V shed 3 bases and J 6 bases; nucleotides not matched to a gene: 8. In nucleotides, the CDR3 is TGTGCCAGCAGTGATGGGAGGGTGGCGGGCAATGAGCAGTTCTTC. Amino acid sequence: CASSDGRVAGNEQFF.

Of note for this clonotype: This may arise from a read error, as a much more abundant clone is one base away. CDR3 sequence reads: CSVVGRVHKQYF. CDR3 bases: TGCAGCGTTGTAGGGCGGGTCCACAAGCAGTACTTC. The rearrangement uses TRBV29-1 and TRBJ2-5; tentatively, D is TRBD2 (5 bases). V lost 4 bases and J lost 11, with 17 bases in between. CDR3 length equals 12 residues. Germline CDR1 and CDR2: SQVTM and ANQGSEA.

This clonotype came up a few times. The J gene is TRBJ1-3, the V gene TRBV5-1; D gene ambiguous. The germline CDR1 and CDR2 sequences are SGHRS and YFSETQ. V was trimmed by 4 bases and J by 2 bases, leaving 16 bases between them. The CDR3 runs to 16 residues. In nucleotides, the CDR3 is TGCGCCAGCAGCGCCGGGATCTCTATCGCTGGAAACACCATATATTTT. Translation: CASSAGISIAGNTIYF. The whole variable domain, filled in from reference TRBV5-1 and TRBJ1-3, reads KAGVTQTPRYLIKTRGQQVTLSCSPISGHRSVSWYQQTPGQGLQFLFEYFSETQRNKGNFPGRFSGRQFSNSRSEMNVSTLELGDSALYLCASSAGISIAGNTIYFGEGSWLTVV.

This clonotype was detected only a few times. The chain carries TRBV7-9 and TRBJ1-2; tentatively, D is TRBD1 (5 bases). Deletions cut 3 bases from V and 6 bases from J, with 11 bases between. Looked up from germline, CDR1 is SEHNR and CDR2 is FQNEAQ (reference sequence). This CDR3 has 13 residues. As DNA, the CDR3 is TGTGCCAGCAGCTTGGGAGGGGAGCATGGCTACACCTTC. Protein: CASSLGGEHGYTF.

The chain joins TRBV24-1 to TRBJ2-1, with D possibly TRBD1 on 8 matching bases. This CDR3 spans 14 amino acids. Germline CDR1 is KGHDR and CDR2 is SFDVKD. V dropped 7 bases and J dropped 5 bases, with 14 bases sitting between them. The CDR3 sequence: CATRQGGRHNEQFF. The CDR3 bases are TGTGCCACCAGACAGGGGGGGAGGCACAATGAGCAGTTCTTC.

The chain's CDR3 is CAISDLAGENEQFF. CDR3 in DNA: TGTGCCATCAGTGACCTAGCGGGCGAGAATGAGCAGTTCTTC. This chain connects TRBV10-3 to TRBJ2-1; 8 positions match TRBD2. This CDR3 is 14 amino acids long. Germline CDR1 ENHRY, CDR2 SYGVKD. The junction had 5 bases not matched to a gene; V was cut back by 3 bases and J by 7 bases.

The rearrangement links TRBV7-9 to TRBJ1-2, with no clear D. The ends were cut back, 0 bases at V and 8 bases at J, with 10 bases in the middle. The germline gives CDR1 SEHNR, CDR2 FQNEAQ (reference sequence). The CDR3 consists of 13 residues. The CDR3 reads CASSLASPKGYTF. As DNA, the CDR3 is TGTGCCAGCAGCTTAGCGTCGCCAAAAGGCTACACCTTC.

The V gene is TRBV20-1, the J gene TRBJ2-7; D possibly matches TRBD1 or TRBD2 (5 bases each). This CDR3 contains 13 residues. Trimming shortened V by 3 bases and J by 5 bases, and 14 bases separated the two germline ends. Germline V gives CDR1 DFQATT, CDR2 SNEGSKA (reference sequence). Here the CDR3 reads CSASAGAGNEQYF. The CDR3, as DNA: TGCAGTGCTAGCGCCGGGGCTGGAAACGAGCAGTACTTC.

The chain uses TRBV6-1 and TRBJ1-5; the D gene is possibly TRBD1 (5 bases). Germline CDR1 and CDR2: MNHNS and SASEGT. There are 13 residues in the CDR3. V was shortened by 10 bases and J by 0 bases, with 10 bases between the two germline ends. DNA of the CDR3: TGTGCCACGTGGGACTATAGCAATCAGCCCCAGCATTTT. Its translation: CATWDYSNQPQHF.

The rearrangement links TRBV20-1 to TRBJ1-6, with 10 bases lining up with TRBD1. The CDR3 consists of 13 residues. Unmatched junction bases numbered 3, after V lost 4 bases and J lost 9 bases. Germline V gene lookup returns CDR1 DFQATT and CDR2 SNEGSKA (reference sequence). As DNA, the CDR3 is TGCAGTGCTATGGGACAGGGGAGTTCACCCCTCCACTTT. This codes for CSAMGQGSSPLHF.

The genes are TRBV4-1 and TRBJ2-7; D not certain. The CDR3 has 16 residues. V lost 4 bases and J 9 bases, leaving 25 bases between the germline ends. Germline loops: CDR1 MGHRA, CDR2 YSYEKL. The CDR3 nucleotides read TGCGCCAGCAGCCTCGGGTTAGCCAACGCCCCTAATGCGCAGTACTTC. Translating it yields CASSLGLANAPNAQYF.

This clonotype has ten or more counts. This chain connects TRBV20-1 to TRBJ2-3; D is ambiguous. From germline, CDR1 is DFQATT and CDR2 SNEGSKA (reference sequence). The CDR3 has 11 amino acids. V was cut by 1 base and J by 5 bases, with 4 bases left in between. CDR3 in amino acids: CSARAGDTQYF. In DNA, the CDR3 is TGCAGTGCTAGAGCGGGAGATACGCAGTATTTT.

This clonotype was recorded a few times. The chain links TRBV7-2 to TRBJ2-3, with 12 bases that match TRBD2. With 1 base clipped from V and 2 bases from J, the junction kept 10 bases outside the gene matches. The V gene's germline CDR1 is SGHTA and CDR2 FQGNSA. The CDR3 spans 19 residues. The CDR3 DNA follows: TGTGCCAGCAGCTTAGTTAGCCTAGCGGGGGGGCAGGACACAGATACGCAGTATTTT. Protein: CASSLVSLAGGQDTDTQYF.